A selection of T cell receptor beta chains follows, all from one sample in a study of T cell responses to AZD1222 COVID-19 vaccine. The repertoire was sequenced with immunoSEQ multiplex PCR; TCRdb's copy has only in-frame clones and lacks some. The table includes around 78,000 clones, around four fifths detected once. The sequencing here drew on peripheral blood, taken on day 0 of AZD1222 vaccination. These receptor sequences come from an adult in good health. Both conserved end residues are part of each CDR3. The order of the fields is J gene, D gene, V gene, clone size, CDR3 protein, CDR3 DNA. The D gene is left open where the match is weak. Clone size is not always given. Where it is, it says once, few, many or a class for expanded clones.

TRBJ2-2,.,TRBV4-3,medium-sized,CASSLDWKNTGELFF,TGCGCCAGCAGCCTCGACTGGAAGAACACCGGGGAGCTGTTTTTT
TRBJ2-2,.,TRBV6-5,.,CASSYSRVASGELFF,TGTGCCAGCAGTTACTCGAGAGTAGCGTCCGGGGAGCTGTTTTTT
TRBJ2-1,.,TRBV4-2,.,CASSHPRDSYNEQFF,TGTGCCAGCAGCCATCCCCGGGACTCTTACAATGAGCAGTTCTTC
TRBJ1-2,.,TRBV21-1,once,CASSKGPREEPNYGYTF,TGTGCCAGCAGCAAAGGCCCCAGGGAGGAACCTAACTATGGCTACACCTTC
TRBJ1-1,.,TRBV7-9,.,CASSASSRGSGTEAFF,TGTGCCAGCAGCGCAAGTAGTAGGGGTAGTGGCACTGAAGCTTTCTTT
TRBJ2-1,TRBD2,TRBV2,.,CATVSGRGYNEQFF,TGTGCCACCGTAAGCGGGAGGGGATACAATGAGCAGTTCTTC
TRBJ1-1,.,TRBV6-5,few,CASGTVGRSSTEAFF,TGTGCCAGTGGGACGGTAGGGAGGTCGTCCACTGAAGCTTTCTTT
TRBJ2-7,.,TRBV19,.,CASSPPGTYEQYF,TGTGCCAGTAGTCCGCCCGGGACCTACGAGCAGTACTTC
TRBJ2-3,TRBD2,TRBV28,.,CASSFKRGGADTQYF,TGTGCCAGCAGTTTTAAGCGGGGAGGGGCAGATACGCAGTATTTT
TRBJ1-1,.,TRBV29-1,.,CSVVRGGVRPEAFF,TGCAGCGTTGTACGCGGGGGCGTTAGGCCTGAAGCTTTCTTT
TRBJ2-1,TRBD2,TRBV7-3,.,CASTLGAGGNINEQFF,TGTGCCAGCACCCTTGGGGCGGGGGGGAATATCAATGAGCAGTTCTTC
TRBJ2-2,.,TRBV9,.,CASSDHIGQLGGTGELFF,TGTGCCAGCTCGGATCACATAGGACAGTTAGGGGGGACCGGGGAGCTGTTTTTT
TRBJ1-1,TRBD1,TRBV4-1,.,CASSQGSRTGAAWSTEAFF,TGCGCCAGCAGCCAAGGGTCTAGGACAGGGGCCGCGTGGAGCACTGAAGCTTTCTTT
TRBJ2-7,TRBD1,TRBV5-6,.,CASSSPSGGSAYEQYF,TGTGCCAGCAGCTCACCTTCAGGGGGTAGCGCCTACGAGCAGTACTTC
TRBJ2-7,TRBD2,TRBV4-1,.,CATSRGAGYEQYF,TGCGCCACCTCGCGGGGGGCCGGCTACGAGCAGTACTTC
TRBJ2-3,.,TRBV19,.,CASSIRRGLRDTQYF,TGTGCCAGTAGTATCCGGCGGGGCCTAAGAGATACGCAGTATTTT
TRBJ2-5,.,TRBV5-3,.,CARSLEWLAPSHLQETQYF,TGTGCCAGAAGCTTGGAGTGGCTAGCCCCTAGCCACCTCCAAGAGACCCAGTACTTC
TRBJ2-1,.,TRBV7-9,.,CASRSGNPLYNEQFF,TGTGCCAGCAGATCGGGGAATCCCCTCTACAATGAGCAGTTCTTC
TRBJ1-2,.,TRBV19,few,CASSIDWDGGYTF,TGTGCCAGTAGTATCGACTGGGACGGTGGCTACACCTTC
TRBJ2-3,.,TRBV4-2,once,CASSQGVPGPTDTQYF,TGTGCCAGCAGCCAAGGGGTACCGGGCCCGACAGATACGCAGTATTTT
TRBJ2-2,.,TRBV7-6,few,CASSLVSGANTGELFF,TGTGCCAGCAGCTTAGTATCCGGGGCGAACACCGGGGAGCTGTTTTTT
TRBJ2-7,TRBD2,TRBV9,.,CASSARAGAFSYEQYF,TGTGCCAGCAGCGCCAGAGCGGGGGCATTCTCCTACGAGCAGTACTTC
TRBJ1-5,.,TRBV6-5,few,CASSFPRVVNQPQHF,TGTGCCAGCAGTTTCCCCCGGGTGGTCAATCAGCCCCAGCATTTT
TRBJ1-3,.,TRBV7-9,.,CANQQSSGNTIYF,TGTGCCAACCAACAGAGCTCTGGAAACACCATATATTTT
TRBJ2-6,.,TRBV9,.,CASSVDPLHHSGANVLTF,TGTGCCAGCAGCGTAGATCCCCTGCACCACTCTGGGGCCAACGTCCTGACTTTC
TRBJ2-5,.,TRBV5-1,.,CASSLGGDQETQYF,TGCGCCAGCAGCTTGGGGGGGGACCAAGAGACCCAGTACTTC
TRBJ2-5,.,TRBV2,many,CASSDWRGLGETQYF,TGTGCCAGCAGTGACTGGAGGGGGCTGGGAGAGACCCAGTACTTC
TRBJ1-1,.,TRBV7-9,.,CASSSRTGNTEAFF,TGTGCCAGCAGCTCGAGGACGGGGAACACTGAAGCTTTCTTT
TRBJ1-2,.,TRBV27,.,CASSHRQGYGYTF,TGTGCCAGCAGTCACCGCCAGGGCTATGGCTACACCTTC
TRBJ1-6,.,TRBV4-3,.,CASSQDGNGVRGSPLHF,TGCGCCAGCAGCCAAGATGGGAACGGGGTTCGTGGGTCACCCCTCCACTTT
TRBJ2-3,.,TRBV9,.,CASSGSLVSSTDTQYF,TGTGCCAGCAGCGGATCCCTCGTTAGTAGCACAGATACGCAGTATTTT
TRBJ1-6,.,TRBV30,.,CAWRPNGGRYSPLHF,TGTGCCTGGAGACCCAACGGCGGTAGATATTCACCCCTCCACTTT
TRBJ2-5,TRBD2,TRBV5-1,.,CASSSGVAGGETQYF,TGCGCCAGCAGCTCCGGGGTAGCGGGGGGGGAGACCCAGTACTTC
TRBJ1-2,.,TRBV1,.,CTSSRTGNGYTF,TGCACCAGCAGCCGGACAGGGAATGGCTACACCTTC
TRBJ1-6,.,TRBV25-1,.,CASSEYNSPLHF,TGTGCCAGCAGTGAATATAATTCACCCCTCCACTTT
TRBJ2-1,TRBD2,TRBV12-3/TRBV12-4,once,CAVLAGAYNEQFF,TGTGCCGTTCTAGCGGGGGCCTACAATGAGCAGTTCTTC
TRBJ1-2,TRBD1,TRBV2,.,CASSFLRQGNYGYTF,TGTGCCAGCAGTTTCCTGAGACAGGGGAACTATGGCTACACCTTC
TRBJ1-1,.,TRBV6-5,.,CASSSTLGEPSTEAFF,TGTGCCAGCAGTTCCACGCTGGGGGAACCCAGCACTGAAGCTTTCTTT
TRBJ2-7,.,TRBV5-6,.,CASSLRQISSYEQYF,TGTGCCAGCAGCTTGCGACAGATAAGCTCCTACGAGCAGTACTTC
TRBJ2-1,TRBD2,TRBV9,.,CASSVLAGVDEQFF,TGTGCCAGCAGCGTCCTAGCGGGGGTAGATGAGCAGTTCTTC
TRBJ1-6,.,TRBV5-6,.,CASSLGYWGGAPLHF,TGTGCCAGCAGCTTGGGTTACTGGGGAGGCGCACCCCTCCACTTT
TRBJ2-2,.,TRBV6-5,.,CASNSGRLTGELFF,TGTGCCAGCAATTCGGGACGCCTGACCGGGGAGCTGTTTTTT
TRBJ2-1,.,TRBV6-5,.,CASLDGGGTRDEQFF,TGTGCCAGCCTAGACGGTGGCGGGACGAGGGATGAGCAGTTCTTC
TRBJ1-2,TRBD1,TRBV14,once,CASSQARTGTNYGYTF,TGTGCCAGCAGCCAAGCTCGGACAGGGACTAACTATGGCTACACCTTC
TRBJ2-1,TRBD1,TRBV7-9,.,CASSFDRGGNEQFF,TGTGCCAGCAGCTTCGACAGGGGGGGCAATGAGCAGTTCTTC
TRBJ2-3,TRBD2,TRBV10-1,.,CASRGAGGPPDTQYF,TGCGCCAGCAGAGGAGCGGGGGGGCCTCCAGATACGCAGTATTTT
TRBJ2-3,TRBD2,TRBV11-2,.,CASSLAASTDTQYF,TGTGCCAGCAGCCTAGCGGCAAGCACAGATACGCAGTATTTT
TRBJ1-5,.,TRBV3-1/TRBV3-2,few,CARPLPNQPQHF,TGTGCCAGGCCCCTTCCAAATCAGCCCCAGCATTTT
TRBJ2-1,.,TRBV5-1,.,CASSLAVITNEQFF,TGCGCCAGCAGTTTAGCGGTGATTACCAATGAGCAGTTCTTC
TRBJ1-6,.,TRBV4-2,.,CASSQDNRVNSPLHF,TGTGCCAGCAGCCAAGATAACAGGGTGAATTCACCCCTCCACTTT
TRBJ2-3,.,TRBV2,.,CASSEEMPGVGRDTQYF,TGTGCCAGCAGTGAAGAGATGCCTGGAGTGGGGCGAGATACGCAGTATTTT
TRBJ2-7,TRBD1,TRBV7-2,once,CASSHPGQASSYEQYF,TGTGCCAGCAGCCACCCCGGACAGGCGAGCTCCTACGAGCAGTACTTC
TRBJ1-6,.,TRBV5-5,.,CASSLGDHNNSPLHF,TGTGCCAGCAGCTTGGGGGATCACAATAATTCACCCCTCCACTTT